This record concerns one T cell receptor (beta chain) sequence. The CDR3 totals 13 residues. Unmatched junction bases numbered 5, after V lost 8 bases and J lost 2 bases. This entry belongs to a study of blood T cell repertoires in COVID-19. Repertoires were generated with immunoSEQ multiplex PCR, while TCRdb's copy carries only in-frame clones and drops some. The table shows about 190,000 clones, with almost 80% occurring only once. The clonotype was recovered from a woman aged 45-59 years who had recovered from COVID-19. The V gene is TRBV12-3 or TRBV12-4, the J gene TRBJ2-7; 8 bases align to TRBD1. Specimen: PBMCs or T cells enriched from blood (not recorded which). In DNA form, the CDR3 reads TGTGCCAGCTCACCAGGGGGCACCTACGAGCAGTACTTC. Its protein is CASSPGGTYEQYF.